This T cell receptor (beta chain) was recovered during a study of technical replicates of blood from a few donors. This CDR3 comprises 12 residues. Per germline, CDR1 WSHSY and CDR2 SAAADI. The ends were cut back, 7 bases at V and 7 bases at J, with 13 bases in the middle. The table came from immunoSEQ multiplex PCR; TCRdb's copy has only in-frame clones and leaves some out. The table includes 79,000 or so clones, roughly 90% detected once. The J gene is TRBJ2-5, the V gene TRBV10-2; a possible D gene is TRBD1 (7 bases). The receptor comes from a human donor in good health. Sequenced material: T cells isolated from PBMCs. CDR3 DNA sequence: TGCGCCAGCACCGGGACAGCGGGGACCCAGTACTTC. Translation: CASTGTAGTQYF.